Presented here are 24 T cell receptor beta chains from one specimen sequenced in a study of T-cell memory formation after mild COVID-19. TCRdb used MiXCR to reprocess the 5' RACE reads, holding one entry per CDR3 protein. The table records 85,000 to 120,000 distinct CDR3 sequences, about a sixth of them present only once. Specimen: PBMCs or a T cell subset sorted from them (not recorded which). The source of these receptors is an adult woman who had mild COVID-19 (a few samples of this study predate the infection). Cell type and time point are not known.

The chain recombines TRBV5-1 with TRBJ2-2; D remains ambiguous. Looked up from germline, CDR1 is SGHRS and CDR2 is YFSETQ. This CDR3 is 12 amino acids long. V was pared by 5 bases and J by 6 bases, with 8 bases between. This CDR3 is CASSPPAGELFF. CDR3 sequence (DNA): TGCGCCAGCAGTCCCCCGGCCGGGGAGCTGTTTTTT.

This clonotype was counted ten times or more. The chain has TRBV27 and TRBJ2-7; D is unresolved. This CDR3 region has 13 residues. Germline V CDR1 and CDR2: MNHEY, SMNVEV (reference sequence). V lost 3 bases and J 0 bases, leaving 6 bases between the germline ends. The CDR3 DNA is TGTGCCAGCAGTTTCCAGGCCTCCTACGAGCAGTACTTC. This encodes CASSFQASYEQYF.

This clonotype was found a few times. The chain uses TRBV7-8 and TRBJ1-6; D might be TRBD1 (6 bases). Trimming took 3 bases from V and 7 from J, leaving 13 bases between them. The V gene's germline CDR1 is SGHVS and CDR2 FQNEAQ. This CDR3 has 15 amino acids. The chain's CDR3 is CASSLDRRINSPLHF. Here the CDR3 DNA reads TGTGCCAGCAGCTTGGACAGACGGATAAATTCACCCCTCCACTTT.

The chain carries TRBV7-9 and TRBJ2-6; tentatively, D is TRBD1 (6 bases). The CDR3 contains 16 residues. V was pared by 1 base and J by 4 bases, with 11 bases between. Germline V gene lookup returns CDR1 SEHNR and CDR2 FQNEAQ (reference sequence). CDR3 DNA sequence: TGTGCCAGCAGCTTAGTAGGGGGTGACGGGGCCAACGTCCTGACTTTC. Its protein is CASSLVGGDGANVLTF.

There are a few counts of this clonotype. The rearrangement uses TRBV4-1 and TRBJ1-1; TRBD1 matches 7 bases. This CDR3 comprises 15 residues. J gave up 1 base and V 8 bases, and 10 bases lay outside the gene matches. Germline V CDR1 and CDR2: MGHRA, YSYEKL. DNA of the CDR3: TGCGCCAGCCTTCAAGGTAACAGGGGGAACACTGAAGCTTTCTTT. It yields the protein CASLQGNRGNTEAFF.

The V gene is TRBV9, the J gene TRBJ1-4, with a weak D call TRBD1 (6 bases). V was cut by 0 bases and J by 6 bases, with 9 bases left in between. Germline assignment: CDR1 SGDLS and CDR2 YYNGEE. CDR3 length: 14 residues. The CDR3 region is CASSVGGADEKLFF. Here the CDR3 DNA reads TGTGCCAGCAGCGTAGGGGGGGCAGATGAAAAACTGTTTTTT.

J is TRBJ2-7 and V is TRBV5-1; D is undetermined. Germline CDR1 and CDR2: SGHRS and YFSETQ. The ends were cut back, 2 bases at V and 2 bases at J, with 14 bases in the middle. The CDR3 covers 15 residues. CDR3 loop: CASSLIRWAPYEQYF. In DNA form, the CDR3 reads TGCGCCAGCAGCTTAATCCGGTGGGCTCCCTACGAGCAGTACTTC.

V is TRBV20-1 and J is TRBJ2-2, with a tentative D call TRBD1 (6 bases). CDR1 and CDR2 from the germline V gene are DFQATT and SNEGSKA (reference sequence). V was cut by 5 bases and J by 6 bases, with 10 bases left in between. The CDR3 loop spans 12 amino acids. CDR3 sequence (DNA): TGCAGTGCTGCACAGGGCCCCGGGGAGCTGTTTTTT. Encoded protein: CSAAQGPGELFF.

The chain joins TRBV7-2 to TRBJ2-3, with TRBD1 identical over 8 bases. The germline V gene has CDR1 SGHTA and CDR2 FQGNSA. The junction had 6 bases not matched to a gene; V was cut back by 1 base and J by 6 bases. CDR3 size: 15 residues. In DNA form, the CDR3 reads TGTGCCAGCAGCTTAGGGACAGGGTGGCTCGATACGCAGTATTTT. Amino acid sequence: CASSLGTGWLDTQYF.

This clonotype was observed a few times. This rearrangement joins TRBV2 to TRBJ2-3; D might be TRBD2 (5 bases). Germline V gene data show CDR1 as SNHLY and CDR2 as FYNNEI. The CDR3 contains 13 residues. V shed 3 bases and J shed 2 bases, with 6 bases lying between them. The CDR3 sequence is CASSEDFTDTQYF. The CDR3 coding sequence is TGTGCCAGCAGTGAGGACTTCACAGATACGCAGTATTTT.

V and J are TRBV29-1 and TRBJ2-4; 7 bases are a match to TRBD1. Germline assignment: CDR1 SQVTM and CDR2 ANQGSEA. V shed 5 bases, J shed 4 bases, and the junction held 11 bases outside the gene matches. The CDR3 runs 15 residues. CDR3 sequence: CSVSTFDRDKNIQYF. The DNA for the CDR3 is TGCAGCGTTTCGACCTTTGACAGGGATAAAAACATTCAGTACTTC.

This clonotype has just a few counts. The J gene is TRBJ2-7, the V gene TRBV25-1, with 8 bases aligning to TRBD1. J lost 3 bases, V lost 3 bases, and 7 bases had no gene match. The germline V gene has CDR1 MGHDK and CDR2 SYGVNS. The CDR3 spans 15 residues. The CDR3 DNA is TGTGCCAGCAGTGATACCGGGACAGGCTTCTACGAGCAGTACTTC. Translation gives CASSDTGTGFYEQYF.

V usage is TRBV2 and J usage is TRBJ2-1; 7 bases align to TRBD1. CDR1 and CDR2 from the germline V gene are SNHLY and FYNNEI. The CDR3 contains 12 residues. Trimming took 9 bases from V and 6 from J; bases not matched to a gene: 5. The CDR3 DNA is TGTGCCAGATTGACAGGGTTCAATGAGCAGTTCTTC. Translating gives CARLTGFNEQFF. The full variable domain, rest sourced from reference TRBV2 and TRBJ2-1, is EPEVTQTPSHQVTQMGQEVILRCVPISNHLYFYWYRQILGQKVEFLVSFYNNEISEKSEIFDDQFSVERPDGSNFTLKIRSTKLEDSAMYFCARLTGFNEQFFGPGTRLTVL.

The rearrangement joins TRBV4-1 to TRBJ2-3; no reliable D call. The CDR3 extends over 13 amino acids. V lost 0 bases and J lost 13, with 14 bases in between. Germline V gene sequence: CDR1 MGHRA, CDR2 YSYEKL. CDR3 nucleotide sequence: TGCGCCAGCAGCCAAGAAGTGGTGCCCCCGAAGTATTTT. It yields the protein CASSQEVVPPKYF.

This clonotype was observed a few times. The genes are TRBV7-3 and TRBJ2-3; D unclear. The germline CDR1 and CDR2 sequences are SGHTA and FQGTGA. Deletions cut 1 base from V and 6 bases from J, with 8 bases between. CDR3 size: 13 residues. The CDR3 spells CASSLNFGDTQYF. Here the CDR3 DNA reads TGTGCCAGCAGCTTAAATTTTGGTGATACGCAGTATTTT.

This clonotype came up a few times. The chain couples TRBV7-3 to TRBJ2-1, with D possibly being TRBD1 (5 bases). The germline CDR1 and CDR2 sequences are SGHTA and FQGTGA. The ends were cut back, 4 bases at V and 9 bases at J, with 16 bases in the middle. This CDR3 is 14 amino acids long. In nucleotides, the CDR3 is TGTGCCAGCAGCTCCACAGGATACGAGCTTGAGCAGTTCTTC. Its translation is CASSSTGYELEQFF.

This clonotype has only a few counts. The genes are TRBV30 and TRBJ2-3, with D possibly matching TRBD2 (6 bases). Per germline, CDR1 GTSNPN and CDR2 SVGIG (reference sequence). Trimming left V 1 base short and J 0 bases short, with 14 bases between. This CDR3 is 16 amino acids long. Written as DNA, the CDR3 is TGTGCCTGGAGTGGGGACTCACCCTTGAGCACAGATACGCAGTATTTT. It specifies CAWSGDSPLSTDTQYF.

This clonotype was seen many times. CDR3 in DNA: TGCGCCAGCAGCTTGTTCGGGACAGAGAACGACGAGCAGTACTTC. Translating it yields CASSLFGTENDEQYF. The J gene is TRBJ2-7, the V gene TRBV5-1; 7 nucleotides line up with TRBD1. V trimming: 1 base; J trimming: 5 bases; junction bases outside the gene matches: 9. This CDR3 is built from 15 residues. The germline gives CDR1 SGHRS, CDR2 YFSETQ.

The chain is built from TRBV4-1 and TRBJ2-4; 7 bases fit TRBD1. Germline-derived CDR1 and CDR2 are MGHRA and YSYEKL. V lost 1 base, J lost 0 bases, and 6 bases stayed unmatched. The CDR3 is made up of 17 amino acids. The CDR3: CASSQVDRDLAKNIQYF. The CDR3 coding sequence is TGCGCCAGCAGCCAAGTCGACAGGGATTTAGCCAAAAACATTCAGTACTTC.

The chain links TRBV6-5 to TRBJ1-2, with 7 bases matching TRBD1. Germline V CDR1 and CDR2: MNHEY, SVGAGI. The CDR3 loop spans 15 amino acids. Losses at the gene ends were 0 bases for V and 5 bases for J; bases not matched to a gene: 6. The CDR3 DNA follows: TGTGCCAGCAGTTACTCGAGTGGGACAGAGTATGGCTACACCTTC. As protein: CASSYSSGTEYGYTF.

Only a few counts were recorded for this clonotype. The chain couples TRBV7-8 to TRBJ2-7; D is unresolved. Germline CDR1 SGHVS, CDR2 FQNEAQ. The length of the CDR3 is 13 residues. Between the trimmed V and J ends, which lost 5 bases and 7 bases, there was a span of 15 bases. CDR3 bases: TGTGCCAGCAGCCCACCTTCAGCGAGGGAGCAGTACTTC. Its translation is CASSPPSAREQYF.

The chain employs TRBV12-3 or TRBV12-4 and TRBJ2-3; TRBD2 matches at 13 bases. Germline trimming cut 3 bases from V and 0 bases from J; bases unmatched to any gene: 6. This CDR3 comprises 18 residues. The DNA for the CDR3 is TGTGCCAGCAGTTTCGGACTAGCGGGAGCGACGAGCACAGATACGCAGTATTTT. Amino acids: CASSFGLAGATSTDTQYF.

The chain couples TRBV6-4 to TRBJ2-7; 9 nucleotides match TRBD2. V lost 5 bases and J lost 3; bases outside the gene matches: 8. Germline V gene lookup returns CDR1 MRHNA and CDR2 SNTAGT. The CDR3 has 15 residues. DNA for the CDR3: TGTGCCAGCAGTTTTTCTGCGGGGGGGAACTACGAGCAGTACTTC. As protein: CASSFSAGGNYEQYF.

This clonotype was detected a few times. The rearrangement joins TRBV3-1 to TRBJ2-3; tentatively, D is TRBD1 or TRBD2 (5 bases each). This CDR3 region has 14 residues. Trimming removed 4 bases at V and 4 bases at J, with 12 bases between. Per germline, CDR1 LGHDT and CDR2 YNNKEL (reference sequence). The CDR3 bases are TGTGCCAGCAGCCCGAGGGGTAGCTCAGATACGCAGTATTTT. Translated: CASSPRGSSDTQYF.